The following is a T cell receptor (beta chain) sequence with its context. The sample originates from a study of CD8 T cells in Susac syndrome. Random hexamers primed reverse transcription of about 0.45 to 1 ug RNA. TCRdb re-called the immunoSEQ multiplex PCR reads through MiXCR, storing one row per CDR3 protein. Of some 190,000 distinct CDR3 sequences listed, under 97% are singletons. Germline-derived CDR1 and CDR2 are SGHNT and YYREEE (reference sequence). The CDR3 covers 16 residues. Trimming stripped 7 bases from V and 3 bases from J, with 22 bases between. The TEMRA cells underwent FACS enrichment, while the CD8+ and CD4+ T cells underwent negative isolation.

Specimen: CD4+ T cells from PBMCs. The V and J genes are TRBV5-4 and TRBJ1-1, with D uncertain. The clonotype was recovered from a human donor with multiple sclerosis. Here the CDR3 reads CASESGVRGGDTEAFF. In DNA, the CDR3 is TGTGCCAGCGAGTCGGGTGTTCGGGGTGGGGACACTGAAGCTTTCTTT.